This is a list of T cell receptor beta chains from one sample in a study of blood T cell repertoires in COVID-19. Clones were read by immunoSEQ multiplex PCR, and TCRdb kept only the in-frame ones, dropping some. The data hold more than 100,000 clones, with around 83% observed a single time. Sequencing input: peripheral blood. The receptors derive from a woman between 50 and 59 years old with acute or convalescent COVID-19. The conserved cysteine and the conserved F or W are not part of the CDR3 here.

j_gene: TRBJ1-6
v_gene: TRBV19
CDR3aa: ASSTTGGALNSPLH

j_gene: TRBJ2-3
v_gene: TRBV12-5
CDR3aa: ASGLAVAGPSTDTQY

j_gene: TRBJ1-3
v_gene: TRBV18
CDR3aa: ASSRRTGVGNTIY

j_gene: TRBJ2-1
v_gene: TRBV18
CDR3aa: ASSPPVQSYNEQF

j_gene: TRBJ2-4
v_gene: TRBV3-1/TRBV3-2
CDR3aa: ASSLGLAGGVAKNIQY

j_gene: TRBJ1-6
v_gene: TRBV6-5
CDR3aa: ASSYDRGNSPLH

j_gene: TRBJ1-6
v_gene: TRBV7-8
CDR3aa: ASSLDRVNSPLH

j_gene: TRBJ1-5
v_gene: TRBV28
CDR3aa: ASSRISGTAFSSNQPQH

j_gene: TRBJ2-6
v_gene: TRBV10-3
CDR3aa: ATGDRVAAGANVLT

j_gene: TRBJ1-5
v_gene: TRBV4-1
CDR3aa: ASSRSPDRVGQPQH

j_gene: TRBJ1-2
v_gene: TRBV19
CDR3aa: ASSTPQTGGYGYT

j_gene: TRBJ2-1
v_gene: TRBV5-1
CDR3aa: ASSLGAGMNLEQF

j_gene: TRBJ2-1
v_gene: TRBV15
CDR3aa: ATSRDRLYAGQGNYNEQF